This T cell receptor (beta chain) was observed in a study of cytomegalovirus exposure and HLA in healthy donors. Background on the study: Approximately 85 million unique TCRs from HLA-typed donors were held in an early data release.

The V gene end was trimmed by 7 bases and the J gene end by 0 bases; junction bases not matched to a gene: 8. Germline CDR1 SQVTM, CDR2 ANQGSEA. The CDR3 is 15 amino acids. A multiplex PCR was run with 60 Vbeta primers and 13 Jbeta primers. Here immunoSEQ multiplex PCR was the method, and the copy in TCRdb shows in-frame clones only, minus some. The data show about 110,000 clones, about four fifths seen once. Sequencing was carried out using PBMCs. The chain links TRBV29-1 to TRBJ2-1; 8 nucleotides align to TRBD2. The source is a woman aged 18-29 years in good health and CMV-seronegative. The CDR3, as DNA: TGCAGCGCAAGACTAGCGATTAGCTCCTACAATGAGCAGTTCTTC. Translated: CSARLAISSYNEQFF.